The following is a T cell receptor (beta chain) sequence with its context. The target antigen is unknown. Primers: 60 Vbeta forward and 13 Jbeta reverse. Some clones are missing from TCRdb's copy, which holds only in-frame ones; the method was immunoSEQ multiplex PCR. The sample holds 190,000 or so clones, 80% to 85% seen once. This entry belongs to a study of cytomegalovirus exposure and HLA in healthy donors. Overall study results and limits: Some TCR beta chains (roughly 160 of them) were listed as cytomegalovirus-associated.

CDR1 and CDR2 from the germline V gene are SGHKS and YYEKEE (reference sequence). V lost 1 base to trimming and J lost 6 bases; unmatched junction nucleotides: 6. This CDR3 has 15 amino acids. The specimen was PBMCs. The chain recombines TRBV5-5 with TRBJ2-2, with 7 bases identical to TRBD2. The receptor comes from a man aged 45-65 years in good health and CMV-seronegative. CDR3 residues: CASSLTSEVPGELFF. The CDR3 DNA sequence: TGTGCCAGCAGCTTGACTAGCGAGGTCCCCGGGGAGCTGTTTTTT.